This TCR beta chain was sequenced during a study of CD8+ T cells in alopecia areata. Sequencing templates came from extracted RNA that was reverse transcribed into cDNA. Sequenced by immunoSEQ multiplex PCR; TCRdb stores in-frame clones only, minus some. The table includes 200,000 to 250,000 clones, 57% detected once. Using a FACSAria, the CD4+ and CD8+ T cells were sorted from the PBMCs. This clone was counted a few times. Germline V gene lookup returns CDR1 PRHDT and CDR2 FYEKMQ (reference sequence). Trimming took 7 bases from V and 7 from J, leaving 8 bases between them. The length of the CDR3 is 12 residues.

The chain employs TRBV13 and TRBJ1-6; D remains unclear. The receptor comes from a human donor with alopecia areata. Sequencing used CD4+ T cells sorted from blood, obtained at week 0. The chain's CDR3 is CASTLRNSPLHF. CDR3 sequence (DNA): TGTGCCAGCACCCTGCGGAATTCACCCCTCCACTTT. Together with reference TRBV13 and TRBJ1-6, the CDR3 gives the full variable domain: AAGVIQSPRHLIKEKRETATLKCYPIPRHDTVYWYQQGPGQDPQFLISFYEKMQSDKGSIPDRFSAQQFSDYHSELNMSSLELGDSALYFCASTLRNSPLHFGNGTRLTVT.